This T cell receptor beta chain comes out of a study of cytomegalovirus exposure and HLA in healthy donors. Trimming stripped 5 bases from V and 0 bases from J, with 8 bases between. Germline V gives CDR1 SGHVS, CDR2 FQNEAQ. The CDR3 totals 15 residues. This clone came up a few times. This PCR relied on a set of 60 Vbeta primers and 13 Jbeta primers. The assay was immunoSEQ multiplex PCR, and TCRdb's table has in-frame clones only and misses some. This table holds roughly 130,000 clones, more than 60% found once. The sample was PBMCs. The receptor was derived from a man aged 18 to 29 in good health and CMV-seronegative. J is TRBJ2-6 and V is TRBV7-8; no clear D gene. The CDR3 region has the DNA TGTGCCAGCAGCCCCCAACTCTCTGGGGCCAACGTCCTGACTTTC. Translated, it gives CASSPQLSGANVLTF. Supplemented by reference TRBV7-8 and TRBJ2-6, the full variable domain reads GAGVSQSPRYKVAKRGQDVALRCDPISGHVSLFWYQQALGQGPEFLTYFQNEAQLDKSGLPSDRFFAERPEGSVSTLKIQRTQQEDSAVYLCASSPQLSGANVLTFGAGSRLTVL.